Below, 16 T cell receptor beta chains from the same sample are listed, as sequenced in a study of T cell responses to AZD1222 COVID-19 vaccine. The assay was immunoSEQ multiplex PCR, and TCRdb's table has in-frame clones only and misses some. The table includes some 170,000 clones, around 90% detected once. The sequences come from peripheral blood, collected 28 days after the second dose of the MenACWY control vaccine. These TCRs come from an adult who received the MenACWY meningococcal vaccine as a control.

The chain links TRBV29-1 to TRBJ2-1, with TRBD1 identical over 8 bases. The V segment lost 5 bases and the J segment 8 bases; nucleotides outside the gene matches: 8. The CDR3 is 13 residues long. Germline V gene lookup returns CDR1 SQVTM and CDR2 ANQGSEA. CDR3 sequence: CSVPGGPNHEQFF. For the CDR3, the DNA is TGCAGCGTTCCAGGGGGCCCTAACCATGAGCAGTTCTTC.

This rearrangement joins TRBV4-3 to TRBJ1-2; a weak D match, TRBD1 (5 bases). The germline V gene encodes CDR1 LGHNA and CDR2 YSLEER. This CDR3 contains 16 residues. V shed 0 bases and J shed 3 bases, with 14 bases lying between them. CDR3 sequence: CASSQEAGRNYYGYTF. CDR3 coding DNA: TGCGCCAGCAGCCAAGAAGCAGGGAGGAACTACTATGGCTACACCTTC.

The V gene is TRBV3-1 (or the pseudogene TRBV3-2), the J gene TRBJ2-7; D is uncertain. Germline CDR1 LGHDT, CDR2 YNNKEL (reference sequence). The V end was cut by 7 bases, the J end by 0 bases, with 7 bases between. The CDR3 consists of 12 residues. CDR3 in DNA: TGTGCCAGCACTGGTAGCTCCTACGAGCAGTACTTC. This encodes CASTGSSYEQYF.

The V call is TRBV21-1, the J call TRBJ1-1. TRBV21-1 has pseudogene status. The CDR3 has 15 amino acids. As DNA, the CDR3 is TGTGCCAGCAGCGAGTATTTGTCTCCTCGAACTGAAGCTTTCTTT. It yields the protein CASSEYLSPRTEAFF.

V is TRBV4-1 and J is TRBJ2-5; 12 bases map to TRBD2. Losses at the gene ends were 4 bases for V and 5 bases for J; bases not matched to a gene: 11. CDR1 and CDR2 (germline): MGHRA, YSYEKL. The CDR3 loop spans 17 amino acids. In DNA, the CDR3 is TGCGCCAGCAGCCGTCTGGCTAGCGGGAGGGCCGGGGAGACCCAGTACTTC. This translates into CASSRLASGRAGETQYF.

The rearrangement joins TRBV25-1 to TRBJ2-1; D remains ambiguous. V was clipped by 1 base and J by 2 bases, with 12 bases between them. Germline values: CDR1 MGHDK, CDR2 SYGVNS. The CDR3 has 16 residues. CDR3 region: CASSEFYPGPYNEQFF. CDR3 sequence (DNA): TGTGCCAGCAGTGAATTCTACCCCGGGCCCTACAATGAGCAGTTCTTC.

CDR3 sequence: CASSISRSSGANVLTF. The CDR3 DNA follows: TGTGCCAGTAGTATAAGTCGCAGCTCTGGGGCCAACGTCCTGACTTTC. V usage is TRBV19 and J usage is TRBJ2-6; D remains ambiguous. The germline gives CDR1 LNHDA, CDR2 SQIVND (reference sequence). The V end lost 2 bases, the J end lost 0 bases, and 8 bases lay between the germline ends. There are 16 residues in the CDR3.

This clone was counted a single time. The chain carries TRBV10-2 and TRBJ1-1; tentative D call: TRBD1 (6 bases). CDR3 length: 16 amino acids. Germline lookup yields CDR1 WSHSY and CDR2 SAAADI. V was cut by 2 bases and J by 10 bases, with 23 bases left in between. CDR3 in amino acids: CASSERWTVGEFGAFF. CDR3 coding DNA: TGCGCCAGCAGTGAGCGATGGACAGTCGGGGAATTTGGAGCTTTCTTT.

The V gene is TRBV6-2 or TRBV6-3, the J gene TRBJ2-1; D might be TRBD2 (5 bases). Trimming shortened V by 5 bases and J by 2 bases, and 10 bases separated the two germline ends. CDR3 size: 14 residues. Germline loops: CDR1 MNHEY, CDR2 SVGEGT. The CDR3 sequence is CASSADFTYNEQFF. CDR3 DNA: TGTGCCAGCAGTGCGGACTTCACCTACAATGAGCAGTTCTTC.

V and J are TRBV14 and TRBJ1-2; no firm D call. V lost 4 bases and J 2 bases, leaving 14 bases between the germline ends. This CDR3 region has 15 residues. CDR1 and CDR2 from the germline V gene are SGHDN and FVKESK. CDR3: CASSPRRVTNYGYTF. For the CDR3, the DNA is TGTGCCAGCAGCCCCCGACGGGTGACAAACTATGGCTACACCTTC.

CDR3 sequence (DNA): TGTGCCAGCTCACCAAAAGGACAGGGGGAGGGATACGAGCAGTACTTC. Its protein is CASSPKGQGEGYEQYF. The V call is TRBV18, the J call TRBJ2-7; TRBD1 matches at 10 bases. The V gene's germline CDR1 is KGHSH and CDR2 LQKENI. The CDR3 is made up of 16 amino acids. The V gene end was trimmed by 2 bases and the J gene end by 4 bases; junction bases not matched to a gene: 8.

This clone was counted between two and nine times. V and J are TRBV24-1 and TRBJ2-7, with 9 positions matching TRBD1. The germline V gene has CDR1 KGHDR and CDR2 SFDVKD. V lost 4 bases to trimming and J lost 5 bases; unmatched junction nucleotides: 11. The CDR3 consists of 16 residues. CDR3 sequence (DNA): TGTGCCACCAGTGACACCCCCGGGACAGGGATCGACGAGCAGTACTTC. This encodes CATSDTPGTGIDEQYF.

The CDR3 sequence is CATLDSYNSPLHF. CDR3 nucleotide sequence: TGTGCCACCCTGGACAGTTACAATTCACCCCTCCACTTT. The chain is built from TRBV10-3 and TRBJ1-6, with D perhaps TRBD1 (6 bases). Germline lookup yields CDR1 ENHRY and CDR2 SYGVKD. CDR3 size: 13 residues. Trimming shortened V by 10 bases and J by 7 bases, and 14 bases separated the two germline ends.

This clone was detected only once. V is TRBV12-3 or TRBV12-4 and J is TRBJ2-5; no clear D. V lost 6 bases and J lost 4, with 6 bases in between. This CDR3 is built from 11 residues. CDR3 loop: CASRRSETQYF. In DNA form, the CDR3 reads TGTGCCAGCAGGCGTTCAGAGACCCAGTACTTC.

The chain combines TRBV12-3 or TRBV12-4 with TRBJ2-5; D uncertain. V was cut by 5 bases and J by 3 bases, with 10 bases left in between. This CDR3 has 13 amino acids. As DNA, the CDR3 is TGTGCCAGCAGTCTACGGCCCAAAGAGACCCAGTACTTC. It encodes CASSLRPKETQYF.

This chain connects TRBV6-5 to TRBJ1-2; a weak D match, TRBD1 (6 bases). Per germline, CDR1 MNHEY and CDR2 SVGAGI. The CDR3 length is 13 residues. Trimming took off 6 bases at V and 4 bases at J, with 12 bases between the two ends. The CDR3 is CASSVDRFYGYTF. The CDR3 DNA reads as TGTGCCAGCAGCGTCGACAGGTTCTATGGCTACACCTTC.